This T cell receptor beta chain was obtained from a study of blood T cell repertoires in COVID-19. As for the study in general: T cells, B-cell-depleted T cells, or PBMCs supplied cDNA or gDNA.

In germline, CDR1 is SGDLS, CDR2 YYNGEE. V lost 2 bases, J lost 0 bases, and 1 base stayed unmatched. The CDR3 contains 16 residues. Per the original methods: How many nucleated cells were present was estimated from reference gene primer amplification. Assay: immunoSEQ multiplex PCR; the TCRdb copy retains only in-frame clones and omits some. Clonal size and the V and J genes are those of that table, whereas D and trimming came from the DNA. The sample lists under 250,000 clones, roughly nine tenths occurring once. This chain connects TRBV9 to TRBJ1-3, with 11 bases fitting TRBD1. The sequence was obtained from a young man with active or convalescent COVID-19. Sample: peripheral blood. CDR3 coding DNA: TGTGCCAGCAGCGTTGGGACAGGGGGCTCTGGAAACACCATATATTTT. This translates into CASSVGTGGSGNTIYF.